These T cell receptor beta chains were read from a single sample in a study of breast tumors, draining lymph nodes, adjacent tissues. TCRdb redid the calling of the multiplex PCR reads with MiXCR, one entry per CDR3 protein. The table has about 180,000 distinct CDR3 sequences, roughly a third seen once. Sequenced: axillary lymph node tissue. These receptors originate from a female donor with breast cancer. Some clones in this sample may be carry-over from other donors' samples. Each CDR3 is given with its conserved first and last residue. The order of the fields is J gene, CDR3 length, V gene, CDR3 protein.

j_call: TRBJ2-3
cdr3_length: 15
v_call: TRBV20-1
cdr3_aa: CSARDFRGSLTTQYF

j_call: TRBJ1-6
cdr3_length: 11
v_call: TRBV13
cdr3_aa: CASSLGSPLHF

j_call: TRBJ1-6
cdr3_length: 16
v_call: TRBV7-2
cdr3_aa: CASSVDGSSYNSPLHF

j_call: TRBJ1-2
cdr3_length: 16
v_call: TRBV15
cdr3_aa: CATSSLDMGPLYGYTF

j_call: TRBJ2-1
cdr3_length: 15
v_call: TRBV6-4
cdr3_aa: CASSDSEGVGNEQFF

j_call: TRBJ1-5
cdr3_length: 18
v_call: TRBV19
cdr3_aa: CASSRVGSLGISNQPQHF

j_call: TRBJ1-2
cdr3_length: 20
v_call: TRBV4-1
cdr3_aa: CASSQDHLPGQGGWNYGYTF

j_call: TRBJ1-6
cdr3_length: 17
v_call: TRBV6-5
cdr3_aa: CASSYVEPGWDNSPLHF

j_call: TRBJ2-5
cdr3_length: 15
v_call: TRBV6-1
cdr3_aa: CASSLGPAFSETQYF

j_call: TRBJ1-2
cdr3_length: 14
v_call: TRBV12-3/TRBV12-4
cdr3_aa: CASSSRQGYAGYTF

j_call: TRBJ1-5
cdr3_length: 14
v_call: TRBV12-3/TRBV12-4
cdr3_aa: CASSSGQINQPQHF

j_call: TRBJ2-7
cdr3_length: 11
v_call: TRBV30
cdr3_aa: CAWSPSYEQYF

j_call: TRBJ1-1
cdr3_length: 14
v_call: TRBV10-3
cdr3_aa: CAITEQGLNTEAFF

j_call: TRBJ2-2
cdr3_length: 13
v_call: TRBV20-1
cdr3_aa: CSAEGGGTGELFF

j_call: TRBJ1-3
cdr3_length: 11
v_call: TRBV20-1
cdr3_aa: CSAGPWDTIYF

j_call: TRBJ2-5
cdr3_length: 14
v_call: TRBV7-7
cdr3_aa: CASSPRGYQETQYF

j_call: TRBJ2-2
cdr3_length: 15
v_call: TRBV12-3/TRBV12-4
cdr3_aa: CASSATGVRTGELFF

j_call: TRBJ2-7
cdr3_length: 13
v_call: TRBV6-2/TRBV6-3
cdr3_aa: CASSAVQGYEQYF

j_call: TRBJ1-3
cdr3_length: 16
v_call: TRBV7-2
cdr3_aa: CASSLGGPVSGNTIYF

j_call: TRBJ2-7
cdr3_length: 17
v_call: TRBV18
cdr3_aa: CASLPSPGQGSPYEQYF

j_call: TRBJ2-5
cdr3_length: 16
v_call: TRBV7-3
cdr3_aa: CASSLGLLAGQETQYF

j_call: TRBJ1-2
cdr3_length: 13
v_call: TRBV9
cdr3_aa: CASTDRGNYGYTF

j_call: TRBJ2-7
cdr3_length: 12
v_call: TRBV20-1
cdr3_aa: CSARLHPREQYF

j_call: TRBJ2-2
cdr3_length: 16
v_call: TRBV18
cdr3_aa: CASSPRELANTGELFF

j_call: TRBJ1-4
cdr3_length: 13
v_call: TRBV9
cdr3_aa: CASSGGGNEKLFF

j_call: TRBJ1-3
cdr3_length: 16
v_call: TRBV6-5
cdr3_aa: CASSYSSLGAGNTIYF

j_call: TRBJ1-5
cdr3_length: 15
v_call: TRBV20-1
cdr3_aa: CSASRLAGNNQPQHF

j_call: TRBJ2-5
cdr3_length: 15
v_call: TRBV5-4
cdr3_aa: CASRRGAADQETQYF

j_call: TRBJ1-3
cdr3_length: 16
v_call: TRBV6-6
cdr3_aa: CASSYWTGGPGNTIYF

j_call: TRBJ2-3
cdr3_length: 14
v_call: TRBV12-3/TRBV12-4
cdr3_aa: CASSFGGGTDTQYF